This entry is about one T cell receptor (beta chain). Peripheral blood, ten milliliters per donor, was collected. Isolation yielded PBMCs, at least 6 million per sample, in every case. Deletions cut 7 bases from V and 5 bases from J, with 10 bases between. Germline CDR1 reads MNHEY; CDR2 reads SMNVEV (reference sequence). The CDR3 is 12 amino acids. The data originate from a study of blood T cells in healthy people across ages. Primed by a sample-barcoded 5' primer and a J-beta primer mix, a second PCR proceeded for 7 to 11 cycles. Each CDR3 protein gets one entry after TCRdb re-called the 5' RACE reads with MiXCR. The table has 800,000 to 950,000 distinct CDR3 sequences, 45% to 50% seen once.

Sequences were obtained from blood. This sequence was found in a man aged 25 to 40 in good health. This chain connects TRBV27 to TRBJ2-3; tentative D call: TRBD1 (5 bases). CDR3 nucleotides: TGTGCCAGCAAGCAGGGTTTAGATACGCAGTATTTT. It yields the protein CASKQGLDTQYF.